The present entry profiles one T cell receptor beta chain with its context. Its antigen is still unknown. These data are taken from a study of blood T cells in healthy people across ages. Whole-study results and caveats: Leaving the PBMCs unsorted stopped any conclusive comparison of naive versus antigen-experienced cells. Per million T cells, the diversity of TCR beta decreased roughly linearly as age advanced.

Healthy Caucasian individuals from Russia aged about 6 to 95 served as donors. A second 7 to 11 cycle PCR used barcoded and J-beta primers. Samples each returned at least 2.5 million CDR3-containing paired-end reads. TCRdb reprocessed the 5' RACE reads via MiXCR and lists one record per CDR3 protein. Among fewer than 1,000,000 distinct CDR3 sequences listed, around 45% were seen once. This CDR3 is built from 16 residues. CDR1 and CDR2 from the germline V gene are SGHTS and YDEGEE. V lost 3 bases and J 4 bases, leaving 19 bases between the germline ends. This receptor was identified in a man of 80 years or more in good health. This sequence joins TRBV5-8 and TRBJ2-5; D is unresolved. Sample: blood. CDR3 in amino acids: CASSSLYGKGTETQYF. The CDR3 DNA reads TGTGCCAGCAGCTCCCTTTATGGGAAAGGAACAGAGACCCAGTACTTC.